Listed below are T cell receptor beta chains from one sample, sequenced in a study of blood T cell repertoires in COVID-19. Sequencing was performed with immunoSEQ multiplex PCR; in TCRdb, only in-frame clones are kept and a portion is missing. The sample has 450,000 to 500,000 clones; roughly 87% are singletons. The specimen was PBMCs or T cells enriched from blood (not recorded which). The receptors derive from a woman aged 18-29 years who had recovered from COVID-19. The CDR3 runs from the conserved cysteine through the conserved F or W. D genes are given only for firm matches. Part of the rows lack a size; the others show once, few, many or a class for expanded clones.

J: TRBJ2-4
size: .
D: .
V: TRBV11-3
CDR3: CASSGGGENIQYF
DNA: TGTGCCAGCAGCGGCGGGGGCGAAAACATTCAGTACTTC

J: TRBJ2-2
size: once
D: TRBD2
V: TRBV7-2
CDR3: CASSTSGWNTGELFF
DNA: TGTGCCAGCTCCACTAGCGGATGGAACACCGGGGAGCTGTTTTTT

J: TRBJ1-1
size: .
D: .
V: TRBV2
CDR3: CASRGGLTNTEAFF
DNA: TGTGCCAGCAGGGGGGGTCTCACGAACACTGAAGCTTTCTTT

J: TRBJ1-1
size: .
D: .
V: TRBV6-1
CDR3: CASSEAVGAAEAFF
DNA: TGTGCCAGCAGTGAAGCCGTTGGGGCAGCTGAAGCTTTCTTT

J: TRBJ2-3
size: .
D: TRBD2
V: TRBV6-2/TRBV6-3
CDR3: CASGPIGGGTDTQYF
DNA: TGTGCCAGCGGCCCTATCGGGGGGGGCACAGATACGCAGTATTTT

J: TRBJ2-7
size: .
D: TRBD2
V: TRBV5-6
CDR3: CASSPFSGLAVYEQYF
DNA: TGTGCCAGCAGCCCATTCTCCGGACTAGCAGTCTACGAGCAGTACTTC

J: TRBJ2-5
size: .
D: .
V: TRBV19
CDR3: CASSGDQETQYF
DNA: TGTGCCAGTAGCGGGGACCAAGAGACCCAGTACTTC

J: TRBJ1-1
size: .
D: .
V: TRBV28
CDR3: CASSSGTTYTEAFF
DNA: TGTGCCAGCAGTTCCGGGACAACGTACACTGAAGCTTTCTTT

J: TRBJ1-2
size: .
D: .
V: TRBV12-3/TRBV12-4
CDR3: CASSLSPLEGYTF
DNA: TGTGCCAGCAGTTTGTCCCCGCTGGAGGGCTACACCTTC

J: TRBJ2-3
size: .
D: TRBD2
V: TRBV23-1
CDR3: CASSQSLIAGGKADTQYF
DNA: TGCGCCAGCAGTCAATCCCTAATAGCGGGGGGTAAAGCAGATACGCAGTATTTT

J: TRBJ2-7
size: .
D: .
V: TRBV6-5
CDR3: CASSPLGLYEQYF
DNA: TGTGCCAGCAGTCCCCTGGGACTCTACGAGCAGTACTTC

J: TRBJ1-1
size: .
D: TRBD1
V: TRBV7-9
CDR3: CASSLLTGPWGF
DNA: TGTGCCAGCAGCTTATTGACAGGGCCTTGGGGATTT

J: TRBJ1-1
size: .
D: .
V: TRBV12-5
CDR3: CASGPGRERVTEAFF
DNA: TGTGCTAGTGGCCCAGGGCGGGAAAGAGTAACTGAAGCTTTCTTT

J: TRBJ1-3
size: once
D: .
V: TRBV2
CDR3: CASRGGSGNTIYF
DNA: TGTGCCAGCAGAGGGGGTTCTGGAAACACCATATATTTT

J: TRBJ1-2
size: .
D: .
V: TRBV30
CDR3: CAFHTSNYGYTF
DNA: TGTGCCTTTCACACCTCGAACTATGGCTACACCTTC

J: TRBJ2-1
size: .
D: TRBD2
V: TRBV19
CDR3: CASRVHSGGLSYNEQFF
DNA: TGTGCCAGTAGAGTCCATAGCGGGGGGCTCTCCTACAATGAGCAGTTCTTC

J: TRBJ1-6
size: .
D: .
V: TRBV7-6
CDR3: CASSSETGLNSPLHF
DNA: TGTGCCAGCAGCTCGGAAACAGGGCTTAATTCACCCCTCCACTTT

J: TRBJ2-1
size: .
D: .
V: TRBV21-1
CDR3: CASSRTTGQYNEQFF
DNA: TGTGCCAGCAGCAGGACGACAGGACAATACAATGAGCAGTTCTTC

J: TRBJ1-3
size: .
D: .
V: TRBV11-2
CDR3: CASSLNSPNTIYF
DNA: TGTGCCAGCAGCTTAAACAGCCCGAACACCATATATTTT

J: TRBJ1-1
size: .
D: TRBD1
V: TRBV2
CDR3: CASRRQGIAEAFF
DNA: TGTGCCAGTCGGCGACAGGGGATCGCTGAAGCTTTCTTT

J: TRBJ1-1
size: .
D: .
V: TRBV25-1
CDR3: CASRTEQGRDTEAFF
DNA: TGTGCCAGCAGGACCGAACAGGGAAGGGACACTGAAGCTTTCTTT

J: TRBJ1-1
size: .
D: .
V: TRBV6-4
CDR3: CASRLSTANTEAFF
DNA: TGTGCCAGCAGGCTCTCGACAGCGAACACTGAAGCTTTCTTT

J: TRBJ2-5
size: .
D: .
V: TRBV27
CDR3: CASSFARTARQETQYF
DNA: TGTGCCAGCAGTTTCGCGCGGACAGCCCGCCAAGAGACCCAGTACTTC

J: TRBJ1-2
size: .
D: .
V: TRBV28
CDR3: CASSLADYYGYTF
DNA: TGTGCCAGCAGTTTAGCAGACTACTATGGCTACACCTTC

J: TRBJ1-5
size: .
D: .
V: TRBV10-2
CDR3: CASEFPGDNQPQHF
DNA: TGCGCCAGCGAATTCCCAGGGGACAATCAGCCCCAGCATTTT

J: TRBJ2-3
size: once
D: TRBD2
V: TRBV9
CDR3: CASSIRTSGGADTQYF
DNA: TGTGCCAGCAGCATTCGGACTAGCGGGGGGGCAGATACGCAGTATTTT

J: TRBJ2-1
size: .
D: .
V: TRBV30
CDR3: CAWTVIPPSYNEQFF
DNA: TGTGCCTGGACCGTAATCCCCCCTAGTTACAATGAGCAGTTCTTC

J: TRBJ1-2
size: .
D: .
V: TRBV19
CDR3: CASSMGGKGSYGYTF
DNA: TGTGCCAGTAGTATGGGAGGAAAGGGCTCGTATGGCTACACCTTC

J: TRBJ1-2
size: few
D: .
V: TRBV12-3/TRBV12-4
CDR3: CASSITGLYGYTF
DNA: TGTGCCAGCAGTATTACAGGTCTCTATGGCTACACCTTC

J: TRBJ1-1
size: .
D: .
V: TRBV3-1/TRBV3-2
CDR3: CASSQDSRNTEAFF
DNA: TGTGCCAGCAGCCAAGACTCCCGGAACACTGAAGCTTTCTTT

J: TRBJ1-2
size: .
D: .
V: TRBV27
CDR3: CASKVSIVSGYTF
DNA: TGTGCCAGCAAAGTGAGCATAGTTAGTGGCTACACCTTC

J: TRBJ1-1
size: .
D: TRBD1
V: TRBV6-5
CDR3: CASSLKGTANTEAFF
DNA: TGTGCCAGCAGTCTTAAAGGGACAGCTAACACTGAAGCTTTCTTT

J: TRBJ2-7
size: once
D: TRBD2
V: TRBV10-3
CDR3: CAISSRGDYEQYF
DNA: TGTGCCATCTCGTCACGGGGGGACTACGAGCAGTACTTC

J: TRBJ2-2
size: .
D: .
V: TRBV5-1
CDR3: CASSSGQTTGELFF
DNA: TGCGCCAGCAGCTCCGGACAGACCACCGGGGAGCTGTTTTTT

J: TRBJ1-2
size: .
D: TRBD1
V: TRBV30
CDR3: CAWTLPDRDGYTF
DNA: TGTGCCTGGACCCTCCCGGACAGGGATGGCTACACCTTC

J: TRBJ1-1
size: .
D: TRBD1
V: TRBV6-5
CDR3: CASSPTGVGTEAFF
DNA: TGTGCCAGCAGTCCTACAGGGGTCGGCACTGAAGCTTTCTTT

J: TRBJ1-2
size: .
D: .
V: TRBV3-1/TRBV3-2
CDR3: CASSQDPTDALNYGYTF
DNA: TGTGCCAGCAGCCAAGATCCAACAGATGCCCTCAACTATGGCTACACCTTC

J: TRBJ2-7
size: .
D: TRBD1
V: TRBV5-1
CDR3: CASSLGDRGSEQYF
DNA: TGCGCCAGCAGCTTGGGGGACAGGGGAAGCGAGCAGTACTTC

J: TRBJ1-2
size: .
D: .
V: TRBV30
CDR3: CAWSVLGAKGYTF
DNA: TGTGCCTGGAGTGTATTGGGGGCGAAGGGCTACACCTTC

J: TRBJ1-3
size: .
D: .
V: TRBV3-1/TRBV3-2
CDR3: CASSQDLPYSSGNTIYF
DNA: TGTGCCAGCAGCCAAGATCTCCCGTACTCCTCTGGAAACACCATATATTTT

J: TRBJ2-5
size: .
D: TRBD2
V: TRBV27
CDR3: CASSPGTSWETQYF
DNA: TGTGCCAGCAGTCCCGGGACTAGCTGGGAGACCCAGTACTTC

J: TRBJ2-2
size: .
D: .
V: TRBV14
CDR3: CASSQDRQGAGGELFF
DNA: TGTGCCAGCAGCCAAGATCGGCAAGGGGCCGGCGGGGAGCTGTTTTTT

J: TRBJ2-3
size: .
D: TRBD2
V: TRBV4-1
CDR3: CASSQPPRTSSWEDTQYF
DNA: TGCGCCAGCAGCCAACCCCCGCGGACTAGCAGTTGGGAAGATACGCAGTATTTT

J: TRBJ1-2
size: once
D: .
V: TRBV6-4
CDR3: CASSDGERGYTF
DNA: TGTGCCAGCAGTGACGGGGAGCGTGGCTACACCTTC

J: TRBJ1-1
size: .
D: .
V: TRBV5-6
CDR3: CASTPGTFATEAFF
DNA: TGTGCCAGCACCCCTGGGACTTTTGCCACTGAAGCTTTCTTT